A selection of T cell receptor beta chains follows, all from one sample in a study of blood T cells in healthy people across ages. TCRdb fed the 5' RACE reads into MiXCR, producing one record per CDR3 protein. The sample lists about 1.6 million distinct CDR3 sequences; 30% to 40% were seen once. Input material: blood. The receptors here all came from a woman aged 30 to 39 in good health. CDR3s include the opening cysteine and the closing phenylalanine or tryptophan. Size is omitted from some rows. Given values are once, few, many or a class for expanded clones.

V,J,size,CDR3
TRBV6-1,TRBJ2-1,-,CASRPDWYNEQFF
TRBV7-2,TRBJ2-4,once,CASSTALAGAAKNIQYF
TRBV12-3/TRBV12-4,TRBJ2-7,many,CASSFQDGGMGYF
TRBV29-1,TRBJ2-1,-,CSVAKESSYNEQFF
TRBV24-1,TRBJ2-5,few,CATSDSGETQYF
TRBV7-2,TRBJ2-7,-,CASSFVLAGVTSYEQYF
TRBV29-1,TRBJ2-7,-,CSVERPFNEQYF
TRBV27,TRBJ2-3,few,CASSKSGRREDTQYF
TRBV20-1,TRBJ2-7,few,CSAEDRGEITYEQYF
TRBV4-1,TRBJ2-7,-,CASSQFPFQGSDEQYF
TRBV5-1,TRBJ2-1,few,CASKEQGFDYNEQFF
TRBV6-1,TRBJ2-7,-,CASSELWGSSYEQYF
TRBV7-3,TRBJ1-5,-,CARGVERGIRQPQHF
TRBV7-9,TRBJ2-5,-,CASSPRVSGSLGTQYF
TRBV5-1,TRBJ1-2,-,CASSLPGARVYTF
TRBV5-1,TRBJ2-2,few,CASSRVSNTGELFF
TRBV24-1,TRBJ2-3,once,CATSGTGAGGPDTQYF
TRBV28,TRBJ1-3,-,CASSTGTGLEGNTIYF
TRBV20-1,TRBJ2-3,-,CSARDSLGTDTQYF
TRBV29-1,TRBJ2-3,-,CSVRTSGSRSDTQYF
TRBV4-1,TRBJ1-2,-,CASSPVGVSVGYTF
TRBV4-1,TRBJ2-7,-,CASSQVPLSSYEQYF
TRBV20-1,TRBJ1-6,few,CSASQGVYNSPLHF
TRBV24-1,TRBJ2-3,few,CATTVRNPSSTDTQYF
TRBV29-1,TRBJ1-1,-,CSASGQNTEAFF
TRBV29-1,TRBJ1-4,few,CSVEVQGRQLGKLFF
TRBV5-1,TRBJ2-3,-,CASTPSGGVFGTDTQYF
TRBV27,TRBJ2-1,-,CASSFRGYLVDEQFF
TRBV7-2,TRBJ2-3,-,CASSRRPVSIDTQYF
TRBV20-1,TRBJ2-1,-,CSARDGQGRTYNEQFF
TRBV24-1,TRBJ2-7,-,CATSDPQGYDRDEQYF
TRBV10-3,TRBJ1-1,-,CAISVNSMNTEAFF
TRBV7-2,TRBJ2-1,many,CASSKGLAGGDEQFF
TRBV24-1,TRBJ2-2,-,CATSPSVDTGELFF
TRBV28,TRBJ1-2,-,CASRSGHNYGYTF
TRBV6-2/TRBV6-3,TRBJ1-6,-,CASKSRAGDSPLHF
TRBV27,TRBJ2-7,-,CASSWGTRRGEQYF
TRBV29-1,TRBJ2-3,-,CSVGAWAGLYTDTQYF